Below are 27 T cell receptor beta chains sequenced from a single sample in a study of T cells in Graves' hyperthyroidism and ophthalmopathy. Amplified TCR beta CDR3 regions derived from RNA transcripts. First-round RT-PCR targeting the TCR CDR3 was performed with the HTBI primer set. TCRdb reprocessed the multiplex PCR reads with MiXCR, giving one entry per CDR3 protein. The sample has approximately 410,000 distinct CDR3 sequences, 14% to 15% seen once; the top ten hold around 13%. The specimen sequenced was blood. The receptor set was obtained from a man aged 18-30 years with Graves' ophthalmopathy.

In this sample, this clonotype turned up a few times. The V call is TRBV12-5, the J call TRBJ2-7, with D perhaps TRBD1 or TRBD2 (6 bases each). V was cut by 1 base and J by 7 bases, with 11 bases left in between. Germline V gene lookup returns CDR1 LGHNT and CDR2 FRNRAP. The CDR3 spans 13 residues. CDR3 sequence: CASGLGGAGEQYF. The CDR3 nucleotides read TGTGCTAGTGGTTTGGGGGGGGCAGGGGAGCAGTACTTC.

About this clonotype: A junction boundary mismatches the germline segment, possibly from a read error. The CDR3 region is CAISVSGTSSYERYF. The CDR3 bases are TGTGCCATCAGCGTTAGCGGGACTAGCTCCTACGAGCGGTACTTC. J is TRBJ2-7 and V is TRBV10-3; 9 bases align to TRBD2. Germline V gene sequence: CDR1 ENHRY, CDR2 SYGVKD. The CDR3 is made up of 15 amino acids.

The table lists this clonotype with many counts. This chain links TRBV2 with TRBJ1-1; D may be TRBD1 (5 bases). CDR1 is SNHLY, CDR2 FYNNEI, per germline. This CDR3 contains 15 residues. Trimming removed 1 base at V and 3 bases at J, with 12 bases between. CDR3 sequence: CASSEVVGAYTEAFF. Here the CDR3 DNA reads TGTGCCAGCAGTGAAGTGGTAGGGGCGTACACTGAAGCTTTCTTT.

The DNA of the CDR3 is TGTGCCTGGAGGGGGTCCCGAAAACTGTTTTTT. Translation gives CAWRGSRKLFF. The chain joins TRBV30 to TRBJ1-4; unclear D gene. Trimming removed 3 bases at V and 10 bases at J, with 9 bases between. Germline V gene lookup returns CDR1 GTSNPN and CDR2 SVGIG (reference sequence). There are 11 residues in the CDR3.

The table lists this clonotype with many counts. Its ends do not fully match the called genes, so a read error is possible. This chain links TRBV2 with TRBJ2-7; D is ambiguous. Germline V gene data show CDR1 as SNHLY and CDR2 as FYNNEI. This CDR3 is 13 amino acids long. CDR3 nucleotide sequence: TGTGCCACCAGTTTTGGATCGCGGTACGAGCAGTACTTC. It codes for CATSFGSRYEQYF.

This clonotype was recorded many times. This chain uses TRBV6-2 or TRBV6-3 with TRBJ2-3; D gene ambiguous. V was trimmed by 6 bases and J by 4 bases, leaving 11 bases between them. The CDR3 length is 13 residues. Germline V gives CDR1 MNHEY, CDR2 SVGEGT. CDR3 region: CASRNPVPDTQYF. CDR3 nucleotides: TGTGCCAGCAGAAACCCGGTGCCAGATACGCAGTATTTT.

Ten or more counts support this clonotype. The chain uses TRBV4-1 and TRBJ1-1; D perhaps matches TRBD1 (6 bases). V lost 4 bases to trimming and J lost 4 bases, with 16 bases between them. This CDR3 region has 15 residues. Germline CDR1 MGHRA, CDR2 YSYEKL. CDR3: CASSPEGGLGTEAFF. The CDR3, as DNA: TGCGCCAGCAGCCCCGAAGGGGGTTTAGGCACTGAAGCTTTCTTT.

This clonotype has at least ten counts. The rearrangement uses TRBV6-1 and TRBJ2-3; no definite D call. Germline values: CDR1 MNHNS, CDR2 SASEGT. V lost 8 bases and J lost 2, with 11 bases in between. CDR3 length: 13 amino acids. As DNA, the CDR3 is TGTGCCAGCTCTGTACAGCACACAGATACGCAGTATTTT. Protein sequence: CASSVQHTDTQYF.

V and J are TRBV5-1 and TRBJ2-1; 15 bases line up with TRBD2. The ends lost 3 bases at V and 8 bases at J; junction bases unmatched: 9. This CDR3 region has 17 residues. The germline gives CDR1 SGHRS, CDR2 YFSETQ. The CDR3 coding sequence is TGCGCCAGCAGCTCTGGGACTAGCGGGGGGCTAGTCGATGAGCAGTTCTTC. This encodes CASSSGTSGGLVDEQFF.

This clonotype was seen ten or more times. The chain combines TRBV28 with TRBJ2-7; the match to TRBD2 covers 12 bases. With 9 bases clipped from V and 2 bases from J, the junction kept 5 bases outside the gene matches. CDR3 length: 14 amino acids. The germline gives CDR1 MDHEN, CDR2 SYDVKM. As DNA, the CDR3 is TGTGCCAGTCAAGCTAGCGGGGGGGCCTACGAGCAGTACTTC. Its protein product is CASQASGGAYEQYF. The complete variable domain, with remaining parts taken from reference TRBV28 and TRBJ2-7, reads DVKVTQSSRYLVKRTGEKVFLECVQDMDHENMFWYRQDPGLGLRLIYFSYDVKMKEKGDIPEGYSVSREKKERFSLILESASTNQTSMYLCASQASGGAYEQYFGPGTRLTVT.

About this clonotype itself: This sequence may be a read error, since a much larger clone differs from it by one base. The rearrangement joins TRBV20-1 to TRBJ2-1, with 9 nucleotides matching TRBD2. From germline, CDR1 is DFQATT and CDR2 SNEGSKA (reference sequence). There are 12 residues in the CDR3. V lost 7 bases to trimming and J lost 5 bases; unmatched junction nucleotides: 3. CDR3 sequence (DNA): TGCAGTGGACTAGCGGACCACAATGAGCAGTTCTTC. Protein sequence: CSGLADHNEQFF.

This clonotype has a handful of counts. V and J are TRBV7-9 and TRBJ1-1; the D is unclear. The CDR3 totals 14 residues. Between the trimmed V and J ends, which lost 1 base and 1 base, there was a span of 7 bases. Germline CDR1 SEHNR, CDR2 FQNEAQ (reference sequence). The CDR3 here is CASSLVKGNTEAFF. CDR3 coding DNA: TGTGCCAGCAGCTTAGTTAAGGGGAACACTGAAGCTTTCTTT. Full variable domain (missing parts from reference TRBV7-9 and TRBJ1-1): DTGVSQNPRHKITKRGQNVTFRCDPISEHNRLYWYRQTLGQGPEFLTYFQNEAQLEKSRLLSDRFSAERPKGSFSTLEIQRTEQGDSAMYLCASSLVKGNTEAFFGQGTRLTVV.

This clonotype was seen repeatedly, ten times or more. The chain combines TRBV20-1 with TRBJ1-4; D unresolved. CDR1 is DFQATT and CDR2 is SNEGSKA in the germline V gene (reference sequence). V gave up 0 bases and J gave up 8 bases, with 16 bases separating them. There are 15 residues in the CDR3. The CDR3 sequence is CSARDVPRASEKLFF. In nucleotides, the CDR3 is TGCAGTGCTAGAGACGTACCTAGGGCGAGCGAAAAACTGTTTTTT.

The table lists this clonotype with many counts. This chain connects TRBV7-6 to TRBJ2-7, with TRBD1 matching over 9 bases. CDR1 and CDR2 (germline): SGHVS, FNYEAQ. CDR3 length equals 13 residues. After removal of 6 bases from V and 2 bases from J, the junction contained 2 bases not matched to a gene. The CDR3 loop is CASSRQGAYEQYF. The DNA for the CDR3 is TGTGCCAGCAGTCGACAGGGGGCCTACGAGCAGTACTTC.

This clonotype was observed at least ten times. The rearrangement joins TRBV9 to TRBJ1-4; D ambiguous. The CDR3 covers 15 residues. V lost 0 bases and J 0 bases, leaving 6 bases between the germline ends. Germline CDR1 and CDR2: SGDLS and YYNGEE. The DNA for the CDR3 is TGTGCCAGCAGCGTAGCCAGTGCAACTAATGAAAAACTGTTTTTT. This encodes CASSVASATNEKLFF.

This clonotype showed up many times. This chain joins TRBV6-1 and TRBJ1-1; no definite D call. Trimming left V 4 bases short and J 5 bases short, with 14 bases between. The CDR3 runs 14 residues. Germline assignment: CDR1 MNHNS and CDR2 SASEGT. The CDR3 nucleotides read TGTGCCAGCAGTGGCAGGAGACCTGAAACTGAAGCTTTCTTT. Translating it yields CASSGRRPETEAFF.

Regarding this clonotype: This sequence may be a read error, since a much larger clone differs from it by one base. The V and J genes are TRBV6-1 and TRBJ1-3; D call uncertain. This CDR3 is built from 17 residues. Per germline, CDR1 MNHNS and CDR2 SASEGT. Here the CDR3 DNA reads TGTGTCAGCAGTCCCCTGGGAGAAGGGCCCCCTGGAAACACCATATATTTT. Residues: CVSSPLGEGPPGNTIYF.

This clonotype was observed at least ten times. The V call is TRBV6-1, the J call TRBJ1-2; 8 nucleotides match TRBD1. The germline gives CDR1 MNHNS, CDR2 SASEGT. V lost 5 bases and J lost 7; bases outside the gene matches: 9. CDR3 size: 14 residues. The CDR3 DNA sequence: TGTGCCAGCAGTCTGCCCAGGGGGCTAGGTGGCTACACCTTC. Translated, it gives CASSLPRGLGGYTF.

Worth noting for this clonotype: Likely a read error: the CDR3 ends without its conserved phenylalanine or tryptophan. The V and J genes are TRBV10-1 and TRBJ2-5; no definite D call. This CDR3 spans 15 amino acids. Trimming left V 0 bases short and J 0 bases short, with 8 bases between. Germline assignment: CDR1 WNHNN and CDR2 SYGVQD (reference sequence). CDR3 sequence: CASSESIRNQETQYS. DNA of the CDR3: TGCGCCAGCAGTGAGTCGATTAGAAACCAAGAGACCCAGTACTCC.

This clonotype was seen at least ten times. The genes are TRBV7-9 and TRBJ1-2; 10 bases map to TRBD1. The junction had 4 bases not matched to a gene; V was cut back by 2 bases and J by 4 bases. This CDR3 is 15 amino acids long. Germline CDR1 SEHNR, CDR2 FQNEAQ (reference sequence). The CDR3 sequence is CASSLLGQGSYGYTF. DNA for the CDR3: TGTGCCAGCAGCTTACTGGGACAGGGGAGCTATGGCTACACCTTC.

This clonotype showed up many times. CDR3 loop: CASSLVFSPLHF. CDR3 DNA: TGTGCCAGCAGCTTAGTCTTTTCACCCCTCCACTTT. The chain carries TRBV7-2 and TRBJ1-6; no reliable D call. The length of the CDR3 is 12 residues. Trimming took 1 base from V and 9 from J, leaving 4 bases between them. The germline V gene encodes CDR1 SGHTA and CDR2 FQGNSA. Drawing the rest from reference TRBV7-2 and TRBJ1-6, the complete variable domain is GAGVSQSPSNKVTEKGKDVELRCDPISGHTALYWYRQSLGQGLEFLIYFQGNSAPDKSGLPSDRFSAERTGGSVSTLTIQRTQQEDSAVYLCASSLVFSPLHFGNGTRLTVT.

This clonotype was observed a handful of times. J is TRBJ2-3 and V is TRBV6-1; D gene uncertain. Germline CDR1 and CDR2: MNHNS and SASEGT. CDR3 length: 14 residues. Trimming shortened V by 6 bases and J by 4 bases, and 14 bases separated the two germline ends. The CDR3 nucleotides read TGTGCCAGCAGCTTAGTCCCAGGCTCAGATACGCAGTATTTT. It encodes CASSLVPGSDTQYF.

CDR3: CASSLGQRGNTIYF. The CDR3 region has the DNA TGTGCCAGCAGCTTGGGACAGCGTGGAAACACCATATATTTT. The chain uses TRBV5-8 and TRBJ1-3, with D tentatively TRBD1 (5 bases). Germline V gene data show CDR1 as SGHTS and CDR2 as YDEGEE. V was trimmed by 0 bases and J by 3 bases, leaving 7 bases between them. The CDR3 totals 14 residues.

In this sample, this clonotype turned up many times. The CDR3 sequence is CASSPVGQTYEQYF. CDR3 sequence (DNA): TGCGCCAGCAGCCCTGTGGGACAGACCTACGAGCAGTACTTC. The rearrangement uses TRBV4-1 and TRBJ2-7, with TRBD1 matching 7 bases. J lost 2 bases, V lost 4 bases, and 5 bases had no gene match. Germline CDR1 MGHRA, CDR2 YSYEKL. The CDR3 totals 14 residues.

This clonotype has only a few counts. The V and J genes are TRBV3-1 and TRBJ2-2; 9 positions agree with TRBD1. CDR3 size: 15 residues. CDR1 and CDR2 from the germline V gene are LGHDT and YNNKEL (reference sequence). Germline trimming cut 6 bases from V and 3 bases from J; bases unmatched to any gene: 5. In DNA, the CDR3 is TGTGCCAGCAGAACAGACAGGGGGTACACCGGGGAGCTGTTTTTT. It codes for CASRTDRGYTGELFF.

The chain combines TRBV7-9 with TRBJ2-3; tentative D call: TRBD2 (5 bases). Germline CDR1 is SEHNR and CDR2 is FQNEAQ (reference sequence). This CDR3 is 16 amino acids long. Between the trimmed V and J ends, which lost 5 bases and 6 bases, there was a span of 21 bases. This CDR3 reads CASSLLGPAFTDTQYF. In DNA form, the CDR3 reads TGTGCCAGCAGCCTACTAGGCCCCGCTTTTACCGATACGCAGTATTTT.

In this sample, this clonotype turned up many times. The chain couples TRBV10-3 to TRBJ1-1, with D unclear. The CDR3 covers 13 residues. V was cut by 7 bases and J by 4 bases, with 13 bases left in between. Germline CDR1 ENHRY, CDR2 SYGVKD. CDR3 sequence reads: CAITGSPSTEAFF. CDR3 coding DNA: TGTGCCATCACCGGGTCCCCGAGCACTGAAGCTTTCTTT.